The clone carrying this TCR beta chain came up a few times. What it binds is unknown. Losses at the gene ends were 4 bases for V and 4 bases for J; bases not matched to a gene: 3. Germline lookup yields CDR1 GTSNPN and CDR2 SVGIG (reference sequence). The CDR3 sequence is 13 residues long. In building TCR beta libraries, iRepertoire HTBI primers were used together with Arm-PCR of CDR3 regions. One entry per CDR3 protein results from TCRdb running MiXCR on the multiplex PCR reads. The sample consists of roughly 400,000 distinct CDR3 sequences, 20% of them appearing once. The data belong to a study of regulatory T cells in long-lasting Graves disease. The wider study: Treatment with antithyroid drugs for over 5 years, together with positive TSH receptor antibodies, meant persistent Graves' disease.

Study-wide results and caveats: When disease was persistent, TRBV28, TRBJ1-2 and TRBJ2-5 were the favored segments. Persistent Graves' patients had lower TCR diversity than newly diagnosed ones.

Sample time point: persistent/refractory GD, antithyroid drugs over 5 years with positive TRAb. PBMCs provided the RNA from which the TCR library was made. As a group, patients came from one endocrinology department in Xi'an, China. This sequence originates from a female donor with Graves disease. V is TRBV30 and J is TRBJ1-5; 8 bases agree with TRBD1. The specimen comprised peripheral blood mononuclear cells (PBMCs), sampled when the disease was refractory, from a patient treated with antithyroid drugs. CDR3 amino acids: CAWTDRGNQPQHF. The CDR3 DNA reads TGTGCCTGGACTGACAGGGGTAATCAGCCCCAGCATTTT.